Listed below are T cell receptor beta chains from one sample, sequenced in a study of T-cell reconstitution after alpha-beta-depleted transplantation in children. TCRdb passed the PCR reads through MiXCR, listing each CDR3 protein once. This table holds about 400,000 distinct CDR3 sequences, about 20% found once. The sample in question was PBMCs from the stem cell graft donor, obtained from the stem cell graft. These receptors were taken from a human donor who donated a stem cell graft to a child with acute myeloid leukemia. Each CDR3 is given with its conserved first and last residue. The D gene is left open where the match is weak. Clone size is shown for a subset of rows, as once, few, many or a class of expanded clone.

clone size	V gene	D gene	J gene	CDR3 length	CDR3 DNA	CDR3 protein
few	TRBV12-3/TRBV12-4	-	TRBJ2-1	14	TGTGCCAGCGCCCTGGGGGACACCTACAATGAGCAGTTCTTC	CASALGDTYNEQFF
few	TRBV5-1	TRBD1	TRBJ1-1	15	TGCGCCAGCAGCCTAACAGGGGGCGAGAACACTGAAGCTTTCTTT	CASSLTGGENTEAFF
few	TRBV5-1	TRBD2	TRBJ2-1	14	TGCGCCAGCAGCTTGGCCAAGCGGGGGGATGAGCAGTTCTTC	CASSLAKRGDEQFF
-	TRBV4-2	-	TRBJ2-5	12	TGTGCCAGCAGCCTGCAACAAGAGACCCAGTACTTC	CASSLQQETQYF
few	TRBV5-1	-	TRBJ2-2	19	TGCGCCAGCAGCTTGGTAGGTGCAATAACCTCGACAGAACTCGGGGAGCTGTTTTTT	CASSLVGAITSTELGELFF
-	TRBV2	-	TRBJ2-3	13	TGTGCCACCCCGGGACACCACACAGATACGCAGTATTTT	CATPGHHTDTQYF
-	TRBV6-1	TRBD1	TRBJ2-1	16	TGTGCCAGCAGTGAATTGGACAGGAGCTCCTACAATGAGCAGTTCTTC	CASSELDRSSYNEQFF
many	TRBV20-1	-	TRBJ2-7	10	TGCAGTCGGGGATGGGCCAGTCAGTACTTC	CSRGWASQYF
-	TRBV7-9	-	TRBJ1-1	14	TGTGCCAGCAGCTCCCAGGGGCAGGGAACTGAAGCTTTCTTT	CASSSQGQGTEAFF
-	TRBV10-3	-	TRBJ2-1	13	TGTGCCATCAGTGAGGGACCCATGGTAGGGAAGTTCTTC	CAISEGPMVGKFF
many	TRBV12-3/TRBV12-4	-	TRBJ2-7	14	TGTGCCAGCAGTCTCCTAAGCGGACCGTACGAGCAGTACTTC	CASSLLSGPYEQYF
-	TRBV7-2	-	TRBJ1-2	14	TGTGCCAGCAGCCTACCCGGGCAGGCCTATGGCTACACCTTC	CASSLPGQAYGYTF
many	TRBV29-1	-	TRBJ2-1	13	TGCAGCGTTGAAAGAGGGAGGCCCAATGAGCAGTTCTTC	CSVERGRPNEQFF
many	TRBV27	-	TRBJ2-7	14	TGTGCCAGCAGCCCCGAACAGTCCCCCTACGAGCAGTACTTC	CASSPEQSPYEQYF
few	TRBV6-1	-	TRBJ1-1	12	TGTGCCAGCACCGGGGGGAGCACTGAAGCTTTCTTT	CASTGGSTEAFF
few	TRBV15	-	TRBJ2-5	13	TGTGCCACCAGCAGAGCCCCTAGCAAGACCCAGTACTTC	CATSRAPSKTQYF
few	TRBV5-1	TRBD1	TRBJ2-2	14	TGCGCCAGCAGACAGGGGGCATACACCGGGGAGCTGTTTTTT	CASRQGAYTGELFF
many	TRBV20-1	-	TRBJ2-1	11	TGCAGTGCTAGTAAAGGGGGTGAGCAGTTCTTC	CSASKGGEQFF
few	TRBV3-1	-	TRBJ2-1	15	TGTGCCAGCAGCCAAGATCAAGGCTACTACAATGAGCAGTTCTTC	CASSQDQGYYNEQFF
many	TRBV29-1	-	TRBJ2-1	16	TGCAGCGTTGAATTGGTTGGGCAGGGACTCGAAAATGAGCAGTTCTTC	CSVELVGQGLENEQFF
many	TRBV7-9	-	TRBJ2-3	15	TGTGCCAGCAGCTTAAAGGGCGGGAGCACAGATACGCAGTATTTT	CASSLKGGSTDTQYF
-	TRBV28	TRBD1	TRBJ2-7	13	TGTGCCAGCAGTGAAGGGGGCGCGTACGAGCAGTACTTC	CASSEGGAYEQYF
-	TRBV12-3/TRBV12-4	TRBD1	TRBJ2-5	15	TGTGCCAGCAGGCCCTCTCAGGGGGTAGGGGAGACCCAGTACTTC	CASRPSQGVGETQYF
many	TRBV12-3/TRBV12-4	TRBD2	TRBJ2-3	14	TGTGCCAGCAGTTTACGACTAGCGGCAGATACGCAGTATTTT	CASSLRLAADTQYF
few	TRBV6-5	-	TRBJ1-1	13	TGTGCCAGCAGTTACTTCCGGGAGACTGAAGCTTTCTTT	CASSYFRETEAFF
few	TRBV7-8	TRBD2	TRBJ2-1	16	TGTGCCAGCAGCGCCCGAGGGACTAGCGGGAGGAATGAGCAGTTCTTC	CASSARGTSGRNEQFF
few	TRBV12-3/TRBV12-4	TRBD1	TRBJ2-7	15	TGTGCCAGCACCCCTGAGGGGGCGCAGGCCTACGAGCAGTACTTC	CASTPEGAQAYEQYF